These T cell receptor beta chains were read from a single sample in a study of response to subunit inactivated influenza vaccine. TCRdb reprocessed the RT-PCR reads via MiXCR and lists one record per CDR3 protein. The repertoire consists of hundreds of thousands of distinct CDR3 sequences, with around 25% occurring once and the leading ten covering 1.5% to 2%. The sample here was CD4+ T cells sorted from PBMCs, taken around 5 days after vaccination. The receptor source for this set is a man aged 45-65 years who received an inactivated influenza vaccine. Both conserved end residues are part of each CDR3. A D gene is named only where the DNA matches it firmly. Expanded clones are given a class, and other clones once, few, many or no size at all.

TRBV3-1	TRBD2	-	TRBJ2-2	TGTGCCAGCAGCCGAGGACTAGCGGGTATACTCCGATCGAGCGGGGAGCTGTTTTTT	CASSRGLAGILRSSGELFF
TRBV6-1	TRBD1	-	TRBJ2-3	TGTGCCAGCAGCCGTGACAGGGACACAGATACGCAGTATTTT	CASSRDRDTDTQYF
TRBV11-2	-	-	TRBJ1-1	TGTGCCAGCAGCACCCGGACAGACGGGACTGAAGCTTTCTTT	CASSTRTDGTEAFF
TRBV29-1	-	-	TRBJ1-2	TGCAGCGTCCAGAAGGGGGGTGCCTATGGCTACACCTTC	CSVQKGGAYGYTF
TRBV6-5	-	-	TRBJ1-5	TGTGCCAGCAGTTCCCCTCGGGGGCGAGACCATCAGCCCCAGCATTTT	CASSSPRGRDHQPQHF
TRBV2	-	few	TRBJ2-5	TGTGCCAGCAGTGAACGGAACGGAGAGACCCAGTACTTC	CASSERNGETQYF
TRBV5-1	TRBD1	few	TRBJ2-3	TGCGCCAGCAGCTTCGGGACAGGGGTAGATACGCAGTATTTT	CASSFGTGVDTQYF
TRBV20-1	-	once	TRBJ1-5	TGCAGTGCTAGTGGGGGGGCTTATAGCAATCAGCCCCAGCATTTT	CSASGGAYSNQPQHF
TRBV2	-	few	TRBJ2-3	TGTGCCAGCAGTCGAGACAGCTACACAGATACGCAGTATTTT	CASSRDSYTDTQYF
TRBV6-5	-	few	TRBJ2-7	TGTGCCAGCAGTTACGTGGGAGGCTACGAGCAGTACTTC	CASSYVGGYEQYF
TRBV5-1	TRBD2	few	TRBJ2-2	TGCGCCAGCAGCTCCGCCGGGACTAGTCACACCGGGGAGCTGTTTTTT	CASSSAGTSHTGELFF
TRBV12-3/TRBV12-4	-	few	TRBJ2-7	TGTGCCAGCAGCCCCAGCAGGGTGGTGAACTACGAGCAGTACTTC	CASSPSRVVNYEQYF
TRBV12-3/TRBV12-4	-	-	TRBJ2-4	TGTGCCAGCAGTTTAGGACAGAATAAAAACATTCAGTACTTC	CASSLGQNKNIQYF
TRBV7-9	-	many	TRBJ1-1	TGTGCCAGCAGCTTGAGGGGTCAAGGGACTGAAGCTTTCTTT	CASSLRGQGTEAFF
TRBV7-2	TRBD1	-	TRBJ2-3	TGTGCCAGCAGCCAAAGCGACAGGGGGGATACGCAGTATTTT	CASSQSDRGDTQYF
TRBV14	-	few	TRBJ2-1	TGTGCCAGCAGCCAATCTCGGTCCGTTTGGCTGTTCTTC	CASSQSRSVWLFF